This is a list of T cell receptor beta chains from one sample in a study of blood T cells in healthy people across ages. TCRdb analysed the 5' RACE reads with MiXCR anew, one entry per CDR3 protein. Of 850,000 to 950,000 distinct CDR3 sequences listed, more than 25% were seen once; the top ten hold 15% to 20%. The sample was blood. Source of these receptors: a woman older than 75 in good health. CDR3s include the opening cysteine and the closing phenylalanine or tryptophan. D genes are given only for firm matches. Some rows mark clone size as missing; the rest say once, few, many or name a class of expanded clone.

d_call: TRBD1; clone_size: .; v_call: TRBV30; j_call: TRBJ2-1; cdr3_nt: TGTGCCTGGAACCCCGGGACAGGGGGCGGTGAGCAGTTCTTC; cdr3_aa: CAWNPGTGGGEQFF
d_call: TRBD2; clone_size: few; v_call: TRBV11-3; j_call: TRBJ2-1; cdr3_nt: TGTGCCAGCTTACCCGGGACTAGCTTTTGGAGCTCCTACAATGAGCAGTTCTTC; cdr3_aa: CASLPGTSFWSSYNEQFF
d_call: .; clone_size: .; v_call: TRBV20-1; j_call: TRBJ2-7; cdr3_nt: TGCAGTGCCGCCCGCCGGGCATTGGACGAGCAGTACTTC; cdr3_aa: CSAARRALDEQYF
d_call: TRBD2; clone_size: many; v_call: TRBV7-2; j_call: TRBJ2-3; cdr3_nt: TGTGCCAGCACCGACGTCGGACTAGCGGGGACAGATACGCAGTATTTT; cdr3_aa: CASTDVGLAGTDTQYF
d_call: TRBD1; clone_size: many; v_call: TRBV7-2; j_call: TRBJ1-2; cdr3_nt: TGTGCCAGCACCCCGGGACAGGGATTCTATGGCTACACCTTC; cdr3_aa: CASTPGQGFYGYTF
d_call: .; clone_size: once; v_call: TRBV5-1; j_call: TRBJ2-7; cdr3_nt: TGCGCCAGCAGCTGTAGACAGGCTCCCTCCTACGAGCAGTACTTC; cdr3_aa: CASSCRQAPSYEQYF
d_call: .; clone_size: few; v_call: TRBV7-2; j_call: TRBJ2-5; cdr3_nt: TGTGCCAGCAGCTTGGGGGCCAAGACCCGGTACTTC; cdr3_aa: CASSLGAKTRYF
d_call: .; clone_size: many; v_call: TRBV11-2; j_call: TRBJ2-7; cdr3_nt: TGTGCCAGTACATACGAGCAGTACTTC; cdr3_aa: CASTYEQYF
d_call: TRBD2; clone_size: .; v_call: TRBV7-2; j_call: TRBJ2-1; cdr3_nt: TGTGCCAGCAGCTTCTCCGGGACTAGCAAGAATGAGCGGTTCTTC; cdr3_aa: CASSFSGTSKNERFF
d_call: .; clone_size: few; v_call: TRBV27; j_call: TRBJ2-7; cdr3_nt: TGTGCCAGCAGTCCCCGGACCCCCTACGAGCAGTACTTC; cdr3_aa: CASSPRTPYEQYF
d_call: TRBD2; clone_size: many; v_call: TRBV5-1; j_call: TRBJ2-5; cdr3_nt: TGTGCCAGCAGCTCCACGGGAGGCAGAGAGACCCAGTACTTC; cdr3_aa: CASSSTGGRETQYF
d_call: .; clone_size: .; v_call: TRBV12-3/TRBV12-4; j_call: TRBJ1-4; cdr3_nt: TGTGCCAGCAGCCGGACAGAGGCGGCTAATGAGAAACTGTTTTTT; cdr3_aa: CASSRTEAANEKLFF
d_call: TRBD2; clone_size: many; v_call: TRBV6-5; j_call: TRBJ2-1; cdr3_nt: TGTGCCAGCAGTTACTCGCCTAGCGGGGGGTACAATGAGCAGTTCTTC; cdr3_aa: CASSYSPSGGYNEQFF
d_call: .; clone_size: many; v_call: TRBV7-9; j_call: TRBJ2-7; cdr3_nt: TGTGCCAGCAGCTTCGAGAACAGGATATACGAGCAGTACTTC; cdr3_aa: CASSFENRIYEQYF
d_call: TRBD1; clone_size: once; v_call: TRBV7-9; j_call: TRBJ2-1; cdr3_nt: TGTGCCAGCAGTCTCCTGACAGGGAGCTCCTACAATAAGCAGTTCTTC; cdr3_aa: CASSLLTGSSYNKQFF
d_call: .; clone_size: many; v_call: TRBV20-1; j_call: TRBJ2-1; cdr3_nt: TGCAGTGCCCACACTAGTCCGGGGGATGAGCAGTTCTTC; cdr3_aa: CSAHTSPGDEQFF
d_call: TRBD1; clone_size: .; v_call: TRBV7-3; j_call: TRBJ2-2; cdr3_nt: TGTGCCAGCAGATCCGGGACAGGGAGGACCGGGGAGCTGTTTTTT; cdr3_aa: CASRSGTGRTGELFF
d_call: TRBD1; clone_size: many; v_call: TRBV7-8; j_call: TRBJ2-1; cdr3_nt: TGTGCCAGCAGTAACCACAGGGGGCCGGGGCAGTTCTTC; cdr3_aa: CASSNHRGPGQFF
d_call: .; clone_size: many; v_call: TRBV2; j_call: TRBJ1-5; cdr3_nt: TGTGCCAGCACCCTCCGGGACAGCAATCAGCCCCAGCATTTT; cdr3_aa: CASTLRDSNQPQHF
d_call: .; clone_size: few; v_call: TRBV6-1; j_call: TRBJ2-7; cdr3_nt: TGTGCCAGCAGTCCGGTGGGAACCGCCAGCGGCGAGCAGTACTTC; cdr3_aa: CASSPVGTASGEQYF
d_call: TRBD1; clone_size: .; v_call: TRBV6-6; j_call: TRBJ2-2; cdr3_nt: TGTGCCAGCAGTTACTCGATAGCAGGGGGTAACACCGGGGAGCTGTTTTTT; cdr3_aa: CASSYSIAGGNTGELFF
d_call: TRBD2; clone_size: many; v_call: TRBV12-3/TRBV12-4; j_call: TRBJ2-4; cdr3_nt: TGTGCCAGCAGTTTAGGCGGGGGGGGGTCCAAAAACATTCAGTACTTC; cdr3_aa: CASSLGGGGSKNIQYF
d_call: .; clone_size: many; v_call: TRBV18; j_call: TRBJ2-7; cdr3_nt: TGTGCCAGCAGCCCCGCCGGTTACGAGCAGTACTTC; cdr3_aa: CASSPAGYEQYF
d_call: TRBD1; clone_size: .; v_call: TRBV10-3; j_call: TRBJ2-3; cdr3_nt: TGTGCCATCGGGGAGGGACAGGGGAGCACAGATACGCAGTATTTT; cdr3_aa: CAIGEGQGSTDTQYF
d_call: TRBD1; clone_size: few; v_call: TRBV7-2; j_call: TRBJ2-7; cdr3_nt: TGTGCCAGCAGACTTCGGGGCGGAATTGGACAGGGCCTCTACGAGCAGTACTTC; cdr3_aa: CASRLRGGIGQGLYEQYF
d_call: .; clone_size: many; v_call: TRBV4-3; j_call: TRBJ1-1; cdr3_nt: TGCGCCAGCCGGTCTCAGGGGATGAACACTGAAGCTTTCTTT; cdr3_aa: CASRSQGMNTEAFF
d_call: .; clone_size: many; v_call: TRBV10-3; j_call: TRBJ2-7; cdr3_nt: TGTGCCATCAGTGAACGGGGATCTCCCTACGAGCAGTACTTC; cdr3_aa: CAISERGSPYEQYF
d_call: .; clone_size: many; v_call: TRBV12-3/TRBV12-4; j_call: TRBJ1-5; cdr3_nt: TGTGCCAGCAGTCCTCGGGCTTTCGGCAATCAGCCCCAGCATTTT; cdr3_aa: CASSPRAFGNQPQHF
d_call: TRBD1; clone_size: few; v_call: TRBV6-2/TRBV6-3; j_call: TRBJ1-4; cdr3_nt: TGTGCCAGCAGTTACACCGGGACAGGCAGAGAAAAACTGTTTTTT; cdr3_aa: CASSYTGTGREKLFF
d_call: .; clone_size: few; v_call: TRBV27; j_call: TRBJ2-6; cdr3_nt: TGTGCCAGCAGTTTCGAGGGCAGGGCTGGGGCCAACGTCCTGACTTTC; cdr3_aa: CASSFEGRAGANVLTF
d_call: TRBD2; clone_size: .; v_call: TRBV5-5; j_call: TRBJ2-7; cdr3_nt: TGTGCCAGCAGCTTGATGCTAGCGGGCAACGAGCAGTACTTC; cdr3_aa: CASSLMLAGNEQYF
d_call: TRBD2; clone_size: many; v_call: TRBV20-1; j_call: TRBJ2-5; cdr3_nt: TGCAGTGGTCGCGGGGGGGCCCCAGAGACCCAGTACTTC; cdr3_aa: CSGRGGAPETQYF